Below, one TCR beta chain is given with its context. The antigen is unknown. The length of the CDR3 is 16 residues. V lost 6 bases to trimming and J lost 0 bases, with 15 bases between them. In germline, CDR1 is SNHLY, CDR2 FYNNEI. In TCRdb, the reads were re-called with MiXCR into one record per CDR3 protein. Of roughly 170,000 distinct CDR3 sequences listed, 20% to 25% are singletons. This sample is part of a study of T cell repertoires in cytomegalovirus infection. Study overall: Both recently identified HLA-C-restricted and well-studied HLA-B-restricted CMV epitopes were used in the study. Study-level points and caveats: Cumulative public TCR beta family frequency identified carriers of CMV plus the relevant HLA. In two of eight donors, the top clonotype was HLA-C-restricted CMV-specific.

The input for sequencing was CD8+ T cells from cultured PBMCs, taken from culture after CMV antigen stimulation. The chain carries TRBV2 and TRBJ1-5; tentatively, D is TRBD1 (5 bases). The receptor comes from a human donor in good health (CMV status not recorded). Some clones in this sample may be carry-over from other donors' samples. The CDR3: CASSAIGAGSNQPQHF. For the CDR3, the DNA is TGTGCCAGCAGCGCCATCGGGGCAGGTAGCAATCAGCCCCAGCATTTT.